Listed below are T cell receptor beta chains from one sample, sequenced in a study of blood T cells in healthy people across ages. One entry per CDR3 protein, called by TCRdb with MiXCR from the 5' RACE reads. This sample yields 1.5 million to 2 million distinct CDR3 sequences, of which approximately 28% are seen a single time; 7.7% belongs to the top ten. Sequencing was performed on blood. The receptors come from a woman aged 25-40 years in good health. Both conserved end residues are part of each CDR3. Each record gives: V gene, J gene, CDR3 protein.

V: TRBV20-1; J: TRBJ1-6; CDR3: CSATADSTILSLHF
V: TRBV10-2; J: TRBJ2-1; CDR3: CASRSSGGANEQFF
V: TRBV20-1; J: TRBJ2-4; CDR3: CSASGQGPDIQYF
V: TRBV7-2; J: TRBJ1-1; CDR3: CASSLPRDGGSNTEAFF
V: TRBV7-2; J: TRBJ2-1; CDR3: CASSLSHERFF
V: TRBV4-3; J: TRBJ2-1; CDR3: CASSQVKGSYNEQFF
V: TRBV7-9; J: TRBJ2-7; CDR3: CASSLGGGSNHEQYF
V: TRBV12-3/TRBV12-4; J: TRBJ2-1; CDR3: CASRTAGTYNEQFF
V: TRBV2; J: TRBJ1-2; CDR3: CASSDQGTQGVGYTF
V: TRBV3-1; J: TRBJ2-7; CDR3: CASSQGGLREQYF
V: TRBV10-3; J: TRBJ1-6; CDR3: CAISPALRSSYNSPLHF
V: TRBV6-1; J: TRBJ2-1; CDR3: CASSDTGTGAYNEQFF
V: TRBV6-5; J: TRBJ1-6; CDR3: CASSAESGWVTPLHF
V: TRBV20-1; J: TRBJ2-5; CDR3: CSASRGGAKQETQYF
V: TRBV12-3/TRBV12-4; J: TRBJ1-2; CDR3: CASSLGGTAGYTF
V: TRBV7-2; J: TRBJ1-1; CDR3: CASSFHGGSEAFF
V: TRBV5-4; J: TRBJ1-6; CDR3: CASSLDTGAGSPLHF
V: TRBV6-1; J: TRBJ2-5; CDR3: CASSLGLAGRAQYF
V: TRBV6-6; J: TRBJ2-1; CDR3: CASVTSGSSQEQFF
V: TRBV19; J: TRBJ2-7; CDR3: CASTVRAEFYYEQYF
V: TRBV20-1; J: TRBJ2-7; CDR3: CSAKLAGLSYEQYF
V: TRBV20-1; J: TRBJ2-1; CDR3: CSPEGAYNEQFF
V: TRBV7-2; J: TRBJ2-3; CDR3: CASSLVDRSTDTQYF
V: TRBV29-1; J: TRBJ2-7; CDR3: CSACSAVSYEQYF
V: TRBV6-5; J: TRBJ2-1; CDR3: CASSYQTGGGGEQFF
V: TRBV11-2; J: TRBJ2-3; CDR3: CASSPTGTGGDTQYF
V: TRBV20-1; J: TRBJ2-1; CDR3: CSALSGGGTGEQFF
V: TRBV7-3; J: TRBJ2-4; CDR3: CASSQGLGPENIQYF
V: TRBV20-1; J: TRBJ2-5; CDR3: CSASLQGARKTQYF
V: TRBV7-6; J: TRBJ2-7; CDR3: CAISLQETYEQYF
V: TRBV2; J: -; CDR3: CASSETAGTSGLGEQYF
V: TRBV29-1; J: TRBJ1-2; CDR3: CSVDQGQGNGYTF
V: TRBV20-1; J: TRBJ1-1; CDR3: CSARGGQAREAFF
V: TRBV7-3; J: TRBJ1-5; CDR3: CASSLKGDRGIDQPQHF
V: TRBV5-1; J: TRBJ2-1; CDR3: CASNLAADEQFF
V: TRBV20-1; J: TRBJ2-4; CDR3: CSAKPEAGVGEQYF
V: TRBV19; J: TRBJ1-5; CDR3: CASSISGNQPQHF
V: TRBV6-6; J: TRBJ1-1; CDR3: CASLPGGGLVNTEAFF
V: TRBV10-3; J: TRBJ2-7; CDR3: CAISEKLSYEQYF
V: TRBV29-1; J: TRBJ2-1; CDR3: CSVAKLAGGGGQFF
V: TRBV2; J: TRBJ2-3; CDR3: CASSPPEASTDTQYF
V: TRBV18; J: TRBJ2-1; CDR3: CASSPPTNGPKENEQFF
V: TRBV19; J: TRBJ1-5; CDR3: CASSPLDRGWNQPQHF
V: TRBV24-1; J: TRBJ2-1; CDR3: CATSASPPNEQFF
V: TRBV12-3/TRBV12-4; J: TRBJ1-1; CDR3: CASRWGRGDTEAFF
V: TRBV7-7; J: TRBJ2-3; CDR3: CASSQGNSDTQYF